This T cell receptor (beta chain) was sequenced during a study of metastatic and nonmetastatic thyroid tumors. No patient had received any treatment before thyroid surgery. Using MiXCR, TCRdb reanalyzed the PCR reads. Of 30,000 to 45,000 clones listed, 25% to 30% were seen once; the top ten hold roughly 10%. Per the germline V gene, CDR1 is LGHDT and CDR2 is YNNKEL (reference sequence). V lost 0 bases to trimming and J lost 12 bases, with 9 bases between them. The CDR3 length is 12 residues. The chain is built from TRBV3-1 and TRBJ2-1; tentatively, D is TRBD1 (5 bases). The TCR originated in a male donor with papillary thyroid cancer or a benign thyroid nodule (not recorded which). Some clones in this sample may be carry-over from other donors' samples. Sequences were obtained from blood. Here the CDR3 DNA reads TGTGCCAGCAGCCAAGACCGAAGGGGGCAGTTCTTC. It encodes CASSQDRRGQFF.